The rows below give T cell receptor beta chains drawn from one sample of a study of T-cell memory formation after mild COVID-19. In TCRdb, the 5' RACE reads were re-called with MiXCR into one record per CDR3 protein. This sample yields some 330,000 distinct CDR3 sequences, of which around 20% are seen a single time; under 15% belongs to the top ten. The sequenced material came from PBMCs or a T cell subset sorted from them (not recorded which). These receptors were taken from an adult woman who had mild COVID-19 (a few samples of this study predate the infection). Cell type and time point are not known. The CDR3 runs from the conserved cysteine through the conserved F or W. Each record gives: clone size, J gene, V gene, D gene, CDR3 DNA, CDR3 protein. D genes are given only for firm matches. Some rows have no size entry. The others give once, few or many, or a class for an expanded clone.

clone_size: few
j_call: TRBJ2-5
v_call: TRBV7-9
d_call: TRBD2
cdr3_nt: TGTGCCAGCAGCTCCTCCCCCCGGGGGGGCGAAGAGACCCAGTACTTC
cdr3_aa: CASSSSPRGGEETQYF

clone_size: few
j_call: TRBJ2-1
v_call: TRBV5-1
d_call: TRBD1
cdr3_nt: TGCGCCAGCAGCTTTAACCCTGGACAGGGATACAATGAGCAGTTCTTC
cdr3_aa: CASSFNPGQGYNEQFF

clone_size: few
j_call: TRBJ1-1
v_call: TRBV7-9
d_call: NA
cdr3_nt: TGTGCCAGCAGCCCCTCGACGGGGCGCGACACTGAAGCTTTCTTT
cdr3_aa: CASSPSTGRDTEAFF

clone_size: NA
j_call: TRBJ2-1
v_call: TRBV5-1
d_call: TRBD2
cdr3_nt: TGCGCCAGCAGCGGATCTAGCTTGCGGGGGGTGGATGAGCAGTTCTTC
cdr3_aa: CASSGSSLRGVDEQFF

clone_size: many
j_call: TRBJ1-1
v_call: TRBV12-3/TRBV12-4
d_call: NA
cdr3_nt: TGTGCCAGCAGTTTAGCGCTGGGGGGAGGGGTGAACACTGAAGCTTTCTTT
cdr3_aa: CASSLALGGGVNTEAFF

clone_size: NA
j_call: TRBJ2-1
v_call: TRBV15
d_call: TRBD2
cdr3_nt: TGTGCCACCAGCAGAGATTCAGCGGGACTAGTCGGTGAGCAGTTCTTC
cdr3_aa: CATSRDSAGLVGEQFF

clone_size: few
j_call: TRBJ2-2
v_call: TRBV9
d_call: TRBD1
cdr3_nt: TGTGCCAGCAGCGTAGGGGGGACAGGTCCCACCGGGGAGCTGTTTTTT
cdr3_aa: CASSVGGTGPTGELFF

clone_size: few
j_call: TRBJ1-2
v_call: TRBV20-1
d_call: NA
cdr3_nt: TGCAGTGCTTACGGGAAGCCCTATGGCTACACCTTC
cdr3_aa: CSAYGKPYGYTF

clone_size: NA
j_call: TRBJ2-5
v_call: TRBV6-5
d_call: TRBD1
cdr3_nt: TGTGCCAGCAGAACAGGGGGGGAGACCCAGTACTTC
cdr3_aa: CASRTGGETQYF

clone_size: NA
j_call: TRBJ2-3
v_call: TRBV6-5
d_call: NA
cdr3_nt: TGTGCCAGCAGTTACTCGATTGGGGGCCGGGATACGCAGTATTTT
cdr3_aa: CASSYSIGGRDTQYF

clone_size: NA
j_call: TRBJ1-4
v_call: TRBV28
d_call: TRBD1
cdr3_nt: TGTGCCAGCACAACACCCGGGACAGGGGGCGAAAAACTGTTTTTT
cdr3_aa: CASTTPGTGGEKLFF

clone_size: few
j_call: TRBJ1-3
v_call: TRBV7-2
d_call: NA
cdr3_nt: TGTGCCAGCAGCATATTGACCGGGTCAATCTCTGGAAACACCATATATTTT
cdr3_aa: CASSILTGSISGNTIYF

clone_size: NA
j_call: TRBJ2-7
v_call: TRBV18
d_call: TRBD1
cdr3_nt: TGTGCCAGCTCACCACGGACAGGGCCAGGTGTATACGAGCAGTACTTC
cdr3_aa: CASSPRTGPGVYEQYF

clone_size: NA
j_call: TRBJ1-1
v_call: TRBV18
d_call: NA
cdr3_nt: TGTGCCAGCTCACCACCGCGGGCAGGGAGGATGAACACTGAAGCTTTCTTT
cdr3_aa: CASSPPRAGRMNTEAFF

clone_size: few
j_call: TRBJ2-7
v_call: TRBV7-2
d_call: TRBD1
cdr3_nt: TGTGCCAGCAGCCGTTGGACAGGGAACTACGAGCAGTACTTC
cdr3_aa: CASSRWTGNYEQYF

clone_size: once
j_call: TRBJ2-7
v_call: TRBV7-3
d_call: NA
cdr3_nt: TGTGCCAGCAGCCCCCGGGGAGGGGGCGTCCCCTACGAGCAGTACTTC
cdr3_aa: CASSPRGGGVPYEQYF

clone_size: NA
j_call: TRBJ1-1
v_call: TRBV20-1
d_call: TRBD1
cdr3_nt: TGCAGTGCTCGAGCCGGGACAGGGGGCAGAATCACTGAAGCTTTCTTT
cdr3_aa: CSARAGTGGRITEAFF

clone_size: few
j_call: TRBJ1-6
v_call: TRBV12-3/TRBV12-4
d_call: TRBD1
cdr3_nt: TGTGCCAGCGGACAGGGGGATCACTCACCCCTCCACTTT
cdr3_aa: CASGQGDHSPLHF

clone_size: few
j_call: TRBJ2-7
v_call: TRBV5-1
d_call: TRBD1
cdr3_nt: TGCGCCAGCAGCCCCGGGACAGAACTCTCCTACGAGCAGTACTTC
cdr3_aa: CASSPGTELSYEQYF

clone_size: NA
j_call: TRBJ1-1
v_call: TRBV6-5
d_call: TRBD1
cdr3_nt: TGTGCCAGCAGTTACGGGGACAGGCCCACTGAAGCTTTCTTT
cdr3_aa: CASSYGDRPTEAFF

clone_size: few
j_call: TRBJ2-2
v_call: TRBV4-2
d_call: TRBD1
cdr3_nt: TGTGCCAGCAGGGGCCCGGGGACAGTTCCTCGTACGAACACCGGGGAGCTGTTTTTT
cdr3_aa: CASRGPGTVPRTNTGELFF

clone_size: NA
j_call: TRBJ2-3
v_call: TRBV6-1
d_call: NA
cdr3_nt: TGTGCCAGCAGCAAGACTAGTTACGGGGCGGGTGGTTCGCAGTATTTT
cdr3_aa: CASSKTSYGAGGSQYF

clone_size: many
j_call: TRBJ2-1
v_call: TRBV12-3/TRBV12-4
d_call: NA
cdr3_nt: TGTGCCAGCAACGTCGACGGGAGCTCCTACAATGAGCAGTTCTTC
cdr3_aa: CASNVDGSSYNEQFF

clone_size: NA
j_call: TRBJ2-1
v_call: TRBV7-2
d_call: NA
cdr3_nt: TGTGCCAGCAGCTTGGGGGTGGTCATTGAGCAGTTCTTC
cdr3_aa: CASSLGVVIEQFF

clone_size: NA
j_call: TRBJ2-3
v_call: TRBV15
d_call: TRBD2
cdr3_nt: TGTGCCACCAGCAGAGATGGGACTAGCGGGGGGTTCACAGATACGCAGTATTTT
cdr3_aa: CATSRDGTSGGFTDTQYF

clone_size: few
j_call: TRBJ2-2
v_call: TRBV12-3/TRBV12-4
d_call: NA
cdr3_nt: TGTGCCAGCAGCCAGCGGAGCTGGAACACCGGGGAGCTGGTTTTT
cdr3_aa: CASSQRSWNTGELVF

clone_size: few
j_call: TRBJ1-2
v_call: TRBV15
d_call: NA
cdr3_nt: TGTGCCACCAGCAGAGATGGGGGTAACTATGGCTACACCTTC
cdr3_aa: CATSRDGGNYGYTF

clone_size: few
j_call: TRBJ2-1
v_call: TRBV12-3/TRBV12-4
d_call: TRBD2
cdr3_nt: TGTGCCAGCAGTTTCACCGGCGGGGGGACTAATGAGCAGTTCTTC
cdr3_aa: CASSFTGGGTNEQFF

clone_size: NA
j_call: TRBJ2-1
v_call: TRBV12-3/TRBV12-4
d_call: NA
cdr3_nt: TGTGCCAGCAGTTTAGCGCTGAGGGTTGAGCAGTTCTTC
cdr3_aa: CASSLALRVEQFF

clone_size: NA
j_call: TRBJ2-7
v_call: TRBV20-1
d_call: TRBD2
cdr3_nt: TGCAGTGCTAAGGTGGCGGGGGGACCCTACGAGCAGTACTTC
cdr3_aa: CSAKVAGGPYEQYF

clone_size: few
j_call: TRBJ2-5
v_call: TRBV24-1
d_call: TRBD1
cdr3_nt: TGTGCCACCAGTGAGGAACGGTCAGGGGGCGAAACCCAGTACTTC
cdr3_aa: CATSEERSGGETQYF

clone_size: many
j_call: TRBJ2-1
v_call: TRBV12-3/TRBV12-4
d_call: TRBD2
cdr3_nt: TGTGCCAGCAGTCCCCCAGGAGCGGGAGTAGAAAATGAGCAGTTCTTC
cdr3_aa: CASSPPGAGVENEQFF

clone_size: few
j_call: TRBJ2-1
v_call: TRBV6-5
d_call: TRBD2
cdr3_nt: TGTGCCAGCAGTCCCAGGCTGACTAGCGGGACATACAATGAGCAGTTCTTC
cdr3_aa: CASSPRLTSGTYNEQFF

clone_size: NA
j_call: TRBJ2-2
v_call: TRBV10-3
d_call: TRBD2
cdr3_nt: TGTGCCATAGCGGGAAACACCGGGGAGCTGTTTTTT
cdr3_aa: CAIAGNTGELFF

clone_size: many
j_call: TRBJ2-5
v_call: TRBV10-3
d_call: NA
cdr3_nt: TGTGCCATCAGTGAGTCAACTAACACGAGACTTGGAGAGACCCAGTACTTC
cdr3_aa: CAISESTNTRLGETQYF

clone_size: NA
j_call: TRBJ2-5
v_call: TRBV2
d_call: NA
cdr3_nt: TGTGCCAGCAGTAATCGAGAGACCCAGTACTTC
cdr3_aa: CASSNRETQYF

clone_size: NA
j_call: TRBJ1-5
v_call: TRBV6-2/TRBV6-3
d_call: NA
cdr3_nt: TGTGCCAGCAGCAATTCCTTAGGGGCTAGAGGTCAGCCCCAGCATTTT
cdr3_aa: CASSNSLGARGQPQHF

clone_size: few
j_call: TRBJ1-5
v_call: TRBV2
d_call: TRBD1
cdr3_nt: TGTGCCAGCAGACACAGGGGTAATCAGCCCCAGCATTTT
cdr3_aa: CASRHRGNQPQHF

clone_size: few
j_call: TRBJ2-2
v_call: TRBV11-2
d_call: TRBD2
cdr3_nt: TGTGCCAGCACTAGCGGGAGGACCGGGGAGCTGTTTTTT
cdr3_aa: CASTSGRTGELFF

clone_size: NA
j_call: TRBJ2-1
v_call: TRBV7-9
d_call: NA
cdr3_nt: TGTGCCAGCAGCCCCCCGACAGGCGCCCATTACAATGAGCAGTTCTTC
cdr3_aa: CASSPPTGAHYNEQFF

clone_size: few
j_call: TRBJ1-1
v_call: TRBV5-1
d_call: TRBD1
cdr3_nt: TGCGCCAGCAGCTTCGGGGACAGGGGGCTAAATACTGAAGCTTTCTTT
cdr3_aa: CASSFGDRGLNTEAFF

clone_size: many
j_call: TRBJ2-3
v_call: TRBV24-1
d_call: TRBD2
cdr3_nt: TGTGCCACCAGTGATCCGACTAGCGGTCCAGATACGCAGTATTTT
cdr3_aa: CATSDPTSGPDTQYF

clone_size: few
j_call: TRBJ1-2
v_call: TRBV7-2
d_call: TRBD1
cdr3_nt: TGTGCCAGCAGCGAGGGGGACAGTAACTATGGCTACACCTTC
cdr3_aa: CASSEGDSNYGYTF

clone_size: NA
j_call: TRBJ2-7
v_call: TRBV2
d_call: TRBD1
cdr3_nt: TGTGCCAGCAAGGGGACAGGGTCCTCCTACGAGCAGTACTTC
cdr3_aa: CASKGTGSSYEQYF

clone_size: NA
j_call: TRBJ2-5
v_call: TRBV20-1
d_call: TRBD2
cdr3_nt: TGCAGTGCCCTCGGCGTAGCGGGGGTTGTGGGAGAGACCCAGTACTTC
cdr3_aa: CSALGVAGVVGETQYF

clone_size: few
j_call: TRBJ1-2
v_call: TRBV27
d_call: NA
cdr3_nt: TGTGCCAGCAGTGCGACCCGGGGGAAAACTAACTATGGCTACACCTTC
cdr3_aa: CASSATRGKTNYGYTF

clone_size: few
j_call: TRBJ1-3
v_call: TRBV7-9
d_call: TRBD1
cdr3_nt: TGTGCCAGCAGCCCTCAGGGGGTTCTCTCTGGAAACACCATATATTTT
cdr3_aa: CASSPQGVLSGNTIYF

clone_size: NA
j_call: TRBJ1-1
v_call: TRBV12-3/TRBV12-4
d_call: TRBD1
cdr3_nt: TGTGCCAGCAGTTCGGGACAGCAAGTTGAAGCTTTCTTT
cdr3_aa: CASSSGQQVEAFF

clone_size: many
j_call: TRBJ1-2
v_call: TRBV4-3
d_call: NA
cdr3_nt: TGCGCCAGCAGCACCCTAAGGGGAGTGGGGGGCTACACCTTC
cdr3_aa: CASSTLRGVGGYTF

clone_size: few
j_call: TRBJ2-2
v_call: TRBV7-2
d_call: TRBD1
cdr3_nt: TGTGCCAGCAAAAGGGGGACAGAGTACACCGGGGAGCTGTTTTTT
cdr3_aa: CASKRGTEYTGELFF

clone_size: NA
j_call: TRBJ1-1
v_call: TRBV12-3/TRBV12-4
d_call: TRBD1
cdr3_nt: TGTGCCAGCAGTCCTACAGGGGGAGGCACTGAAGCTTTCTTT
cdr3_aa: CASSPTGGGTEAFF

clone_size: NA
j_call: TRBJ2-3
v_call: TRBV9
d_call: TRBD2
cdr3_nt: TGTGCCAGCAGCGATACTAGCGGGGGAAATACGCAGTATTTT
cdr3_aa: CASSDTSGGNTQYF

clone_size: few
j_call: TRBJ2-5
v_call: TRBV4-1
d_call: NA
cdr3_nt: TGCGCCAGCAGCCAAAAAGACTTCCAAGAGACCCAGTACTTC
cdr3_aa: CASSQKDFQETQYF

clone_size: NA
j_call: TRBJ1-1
v_call: TRBV19
d_call: TRBD1
cdr3_nt: TGTGCCAGTAGTCTGACAGGGAAAGCGTACACTGAAGCTTTCTTT
cdr3_aa: CASSLTGKAYTEAFF

clone_size: few
j_call: TRBJ2-3
v_call: TRBV4-3
d_call: NA
cdr3_nt: TGCGCCAGCAGCCAATGGGGCCGACCCGTCGATACGCAGTATTTT
cdr3_aa: CASSQWGRPVDTQYF

clone_size: many
j_call: TRBJ1-1
v_call: TRBV6-5
d_call: NA
cdr3_nt: TGTGCCAGCAGGACAGGGAACACTGAAGCTTTCTTT
cdr3_aa: CASRTGNTEAFF

clone_size: few
j_call: TRBJ2-1
v_call: TRBV7-2
d_call: NA
cdr3_nt: TGTGCCAGCAGCTCTCGGGCGGCCCCCTACAATGAGCAGTTCTTC
cdr3_aa: CASSSRAAPYNEQFF

clone_size: NA
j_call: TRBJ2-7
v_call: TRBV6-2/TRBV6-3
d_call: NA
cdr3_nt: TGTGCCAGCAGGGGGGCGGAGACAGGACGGCTCGAGCAGTACTTC
cdr3_aa: CASRGAETGRLEQYF

clone_size: NA
j_call: TRBJ1-1
v_call: TRBV7-3
d_call: NA
cdr3_nt: TGTGCCAGCAGCTCACCCATGGCGCCTGAAGCTTTCTTT
cdr3_aa: CASSSPMAPEAFF